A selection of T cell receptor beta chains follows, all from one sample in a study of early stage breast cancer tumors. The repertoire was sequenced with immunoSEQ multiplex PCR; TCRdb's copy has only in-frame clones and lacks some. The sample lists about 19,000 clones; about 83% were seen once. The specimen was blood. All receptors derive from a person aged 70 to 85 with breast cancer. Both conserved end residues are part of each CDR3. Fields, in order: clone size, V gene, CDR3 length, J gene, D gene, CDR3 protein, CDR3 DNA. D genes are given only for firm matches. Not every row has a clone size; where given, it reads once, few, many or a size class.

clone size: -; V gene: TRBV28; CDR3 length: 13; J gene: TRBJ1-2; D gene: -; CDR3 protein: CASSFRYGGAYTF; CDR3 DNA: TGTGCCAGCAGTTTCCGGTATGGGGGGGCCTACACCTTC
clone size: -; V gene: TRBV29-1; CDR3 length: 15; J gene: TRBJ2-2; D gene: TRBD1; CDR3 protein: CSVARAGGHTGELFF; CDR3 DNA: TGCAGCGTTGCCCGGGCAGGGGGCCATACCGGGGAGCTGTTTTTT
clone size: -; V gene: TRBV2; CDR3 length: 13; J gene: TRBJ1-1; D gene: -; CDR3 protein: CASSIQEGTEAFF; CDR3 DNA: TGTGCCAGCAGTATACAAGAGGGAACTGAAGCTTTCTTT
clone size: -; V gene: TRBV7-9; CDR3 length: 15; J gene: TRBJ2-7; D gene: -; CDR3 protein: CASSQRGRGTYEQYF; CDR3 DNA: TGTGCCAGCAGCCAAAGGGGGCGGGGAACCTACGAGCAGTACTTC
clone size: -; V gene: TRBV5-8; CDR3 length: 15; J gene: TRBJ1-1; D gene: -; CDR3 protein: CASSFSFEGTAQAFF; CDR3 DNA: TGTGCCAGCAGCTTTTCCTTCGAGGGCACAGCCCAAGCTTTCTTT
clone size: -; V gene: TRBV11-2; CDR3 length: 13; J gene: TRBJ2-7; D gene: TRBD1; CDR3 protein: CASSSRDSYEQYF; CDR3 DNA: TGTGCCAGCAGCTCCCGGGACAGTTACGAGCAGTACTTC
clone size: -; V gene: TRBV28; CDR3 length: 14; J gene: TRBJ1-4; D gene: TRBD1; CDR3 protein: CASSLDRGRGKLFF; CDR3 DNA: TGTGCCAGCAGTTTAGACAGGGGGCGTGGAAAACTGTTTTTT
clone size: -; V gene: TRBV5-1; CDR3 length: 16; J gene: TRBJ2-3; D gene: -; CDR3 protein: CASSLGVSPGADTQYF; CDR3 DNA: TGCGCCAGCAGCTTAGGGGTGTCGCCAGGGGCAGATACGCAGTATTTT
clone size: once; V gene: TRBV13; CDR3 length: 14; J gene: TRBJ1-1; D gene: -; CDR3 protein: CASSLVRRNTEAFF; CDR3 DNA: TGTGCCAGCAGCTTAGTACGGAGGAACACTGAAGCTTTCTTT
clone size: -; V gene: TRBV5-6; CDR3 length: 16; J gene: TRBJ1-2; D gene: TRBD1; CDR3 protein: CASSSAGTEGDYGYTF; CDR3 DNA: TGTGCCAGCAGCTCAGCCGGGACAGAGGGGGACTATGGCTACACCTTC
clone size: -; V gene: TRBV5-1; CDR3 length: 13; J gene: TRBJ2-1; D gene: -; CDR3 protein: CASRMGRNNEQFF; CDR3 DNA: TGCGCCAGCAGGATGGGGAGGAACAATGAGCAGTTCTTC
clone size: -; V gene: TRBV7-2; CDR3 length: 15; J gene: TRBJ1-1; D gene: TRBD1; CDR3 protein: CASSLAHGTGAEAFF; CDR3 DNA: TGTGCCAGCAGCTTAGCGCACGGGACAGGGGCCGAAGCTTTCTTT
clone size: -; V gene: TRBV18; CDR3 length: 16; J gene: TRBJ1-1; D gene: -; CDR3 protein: CASSPFSNRVFTEAFF; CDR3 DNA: TGTGCCAGCTCACCATTCAGTAACAGGGTCTTCACTGAAGCTTTCTTT
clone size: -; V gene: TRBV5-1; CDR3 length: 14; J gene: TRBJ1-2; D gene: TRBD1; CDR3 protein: CASSFQDRDGGYTF; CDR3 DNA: TGCGCCAGCAGCTTCCAGGACAGGGACGGAGGCTACACCTTC
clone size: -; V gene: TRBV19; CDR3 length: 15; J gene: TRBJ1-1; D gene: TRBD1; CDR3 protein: CASSTPGTGRVEAFF; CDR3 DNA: TGTGCCAGTAGTACCCCGGGGACAGGGAGGGTTGAAGCTTTCTTT
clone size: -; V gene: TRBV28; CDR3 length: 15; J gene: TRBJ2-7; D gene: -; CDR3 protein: CASTPPRGGSYEQYF; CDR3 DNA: TGTGCCAGCACCCCCCCGAGGGGGGGCTCCTACGAGCAGTACTTC
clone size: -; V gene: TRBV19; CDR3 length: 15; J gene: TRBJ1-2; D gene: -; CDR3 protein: CASSGPGHSNYGYTF; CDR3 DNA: TGTGCCAGTAGTGGCCCGGGACACTCAAACTATGGCTACACCTTC
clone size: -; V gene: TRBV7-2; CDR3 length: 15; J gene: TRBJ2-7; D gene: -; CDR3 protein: CASSLKTGSVYEQYF; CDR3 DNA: TGTGCCAGCAGCTTAAAAACAGGGTCCGTGTACGAGCAGTACTTC
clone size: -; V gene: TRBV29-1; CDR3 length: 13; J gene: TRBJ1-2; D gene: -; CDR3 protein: CSVTPGLHYGYTF; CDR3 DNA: TGCAGCGTAACCCCGGGACTCCACTATGGCTACACCTTC
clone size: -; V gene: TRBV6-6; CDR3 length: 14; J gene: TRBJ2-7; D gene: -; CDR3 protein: CASSFGGRTYEQYF; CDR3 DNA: TGTGCCAGCAGTTTTGGAGGCAGGACCTACGAGCAGTACTTC
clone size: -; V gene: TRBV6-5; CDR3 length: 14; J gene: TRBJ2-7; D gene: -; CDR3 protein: CASSYFHQGNEQYF; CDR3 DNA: TGTGCCAGCAGTTACTTCCACCAGGGTAACGAGCAGTACTTC
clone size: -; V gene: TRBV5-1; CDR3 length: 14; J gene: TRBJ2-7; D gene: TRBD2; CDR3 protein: CASSETSGPYEQYF; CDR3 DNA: TGCGCCAGCAGCGAGACTAGCGGCCCTTACGAGCAGTACTTC
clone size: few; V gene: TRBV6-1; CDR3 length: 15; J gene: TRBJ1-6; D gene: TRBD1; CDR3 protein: CASSDQDRGNSPLHF; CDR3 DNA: TGTGCCAGCAGTGACCAGGACAGGGGGAATTCACCCCTCCACTTT
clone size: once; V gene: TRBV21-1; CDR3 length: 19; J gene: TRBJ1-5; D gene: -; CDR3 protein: CASSKARDRGSSSNQPQHF; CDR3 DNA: TGTGCCAGCAGCAAAGCGCGGGACAGGGGATCGTCAAGCAATCAGCCCCAGCATTTT
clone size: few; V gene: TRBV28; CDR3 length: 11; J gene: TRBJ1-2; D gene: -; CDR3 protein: CASGAVYGYTF; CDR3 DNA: TGTGCCAGCGGGGCAGTCTATGGCTACACCTTC
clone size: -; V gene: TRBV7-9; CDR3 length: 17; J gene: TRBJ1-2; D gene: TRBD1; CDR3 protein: CASTTGKITGKGYGYTF; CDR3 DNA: TGTGCCAGCACGACAGGGAAGATAACAGGGAAGGGATATGGCTACACCTTC
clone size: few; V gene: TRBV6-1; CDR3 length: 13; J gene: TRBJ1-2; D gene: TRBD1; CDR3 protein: CASSLDRVYGYTF; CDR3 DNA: TGTGCCAGCAGCCTAGACAGGGTCTATGGCTACACCTTC
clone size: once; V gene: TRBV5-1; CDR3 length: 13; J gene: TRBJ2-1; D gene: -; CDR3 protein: CASARPPGGEQFF; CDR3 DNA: TGCGCCAGCGCGCGTCCTCCCGGGGGTGAGCAGTTCTTC
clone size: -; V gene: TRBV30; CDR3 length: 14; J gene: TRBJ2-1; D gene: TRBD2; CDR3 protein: CAWLAGGVYNEQFF; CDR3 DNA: TGTGCCTGGTTAGCGGGGGGTGTGTACAATGAGCAGTTCTTC
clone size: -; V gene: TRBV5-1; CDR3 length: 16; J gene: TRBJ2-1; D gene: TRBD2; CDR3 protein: CASSSRTSGGKNEQFF; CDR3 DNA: TGCGCCAGCAGCAGCCGGACTAGCGGGGGGAAGAATGAGCAGTTCTTC
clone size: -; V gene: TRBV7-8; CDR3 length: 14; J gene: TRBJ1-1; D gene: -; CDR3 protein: CASSFAGANTEAFF; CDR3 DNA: TGTGCCAGCAGCTTCGCAGGGGCGAACACTGAAGCTTTCTTT
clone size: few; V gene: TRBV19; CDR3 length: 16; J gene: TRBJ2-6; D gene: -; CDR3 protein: CASTYSGRSGANVLTF; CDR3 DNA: TGTGCCAGTACATATTCAGGGCGGTCTGGGGCCAACGTCCTGACTTTC
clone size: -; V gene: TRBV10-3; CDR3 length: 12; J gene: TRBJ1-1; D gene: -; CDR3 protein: CASGIMNTEAFF; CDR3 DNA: TGTGCCTCGGGGATTATGAACACTGAAGCTTTCTTT
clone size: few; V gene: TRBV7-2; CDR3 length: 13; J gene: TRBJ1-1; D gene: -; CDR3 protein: CASRQEENTEAFF; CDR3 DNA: TGTGCCAGCAGACAAGAGGAGAACACTGAAGCTTTCTTT
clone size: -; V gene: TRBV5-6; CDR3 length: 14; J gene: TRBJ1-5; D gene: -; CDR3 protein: CASSFGSSNQPQHF; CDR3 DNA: TGTGCCAGCAGCTTTGGCAGTAGCAATCAGCCCCAGCATTTT
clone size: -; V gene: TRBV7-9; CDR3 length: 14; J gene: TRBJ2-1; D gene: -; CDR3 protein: CASSLQRGMDEQFF; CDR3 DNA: TGTGCCAGCAGCTTACAACGAGGGATGGATGAGCAGTTCTTC
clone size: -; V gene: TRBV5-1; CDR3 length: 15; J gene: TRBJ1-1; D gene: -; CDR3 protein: CASSPGVGIMAEAFF; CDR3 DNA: TGCGCCAGCAGCCCTGGAGTAGGCATAATGGCTGAAGCTTTCTTT
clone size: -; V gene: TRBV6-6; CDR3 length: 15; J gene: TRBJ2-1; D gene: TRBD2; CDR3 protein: CASSYGRGSSNEQFF; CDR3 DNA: TGTGCCAGCAGTTACGGGCGGGGGTCAAGTAATGAGCAGTTCTTC
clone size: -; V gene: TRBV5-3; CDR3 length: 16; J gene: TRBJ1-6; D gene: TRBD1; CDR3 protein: CARSSHTGGYNSPLHF; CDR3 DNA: TGTGCCAGAAGCTCCCATACAGGGGGTTATAATTCACCCCTCCACTTT
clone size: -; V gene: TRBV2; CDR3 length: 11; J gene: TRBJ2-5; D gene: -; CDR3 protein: CASSLQETQYF; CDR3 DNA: TGTGCCAGCAGTCTCCAAGAGACCCAGTACTTC
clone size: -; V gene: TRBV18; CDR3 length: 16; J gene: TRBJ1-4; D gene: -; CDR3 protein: CASSPRTASTNEKLFF; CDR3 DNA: TGTGCCAGCTCACCACGGACAGCCTCAACTAATGAAAAACTGTTTTTT
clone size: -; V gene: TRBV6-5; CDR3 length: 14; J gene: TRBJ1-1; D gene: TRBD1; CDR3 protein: CASRETGTNTEAFF; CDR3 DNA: TGTGCCAGCAGAGAGACAGGGACAAACACTGAAGCTTTCTTT
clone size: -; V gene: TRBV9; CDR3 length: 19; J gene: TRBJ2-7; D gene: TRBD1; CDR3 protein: CASSSHAFPGQGASYEQYF; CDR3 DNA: TGTGCCAGCAGCTCCCACGCGTTCCCGGGACAGGGGGCGTCCTACGAGCAGTACTTC
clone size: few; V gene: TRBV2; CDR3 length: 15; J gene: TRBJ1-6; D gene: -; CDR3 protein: CASSSQTGLSSPLHF; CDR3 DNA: TGTGCCAGCAGTAGCCAAACAGGGTTATCTTCACCCCTCCACTTT
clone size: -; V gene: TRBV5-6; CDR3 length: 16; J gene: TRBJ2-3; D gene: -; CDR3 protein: CASSLWWTQLTDTQYF; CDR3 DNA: TGTGCCAGCAGCTTGTGGTGGACTCAGCTCACAGATACGCAGTATTTT
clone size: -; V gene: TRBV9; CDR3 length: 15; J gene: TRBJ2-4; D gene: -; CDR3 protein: CASSPGLQVLNIQYF; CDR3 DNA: TGTGCCAGCAGCCCGGGACTCCAAGTATTAAACATTCAGTACTTC
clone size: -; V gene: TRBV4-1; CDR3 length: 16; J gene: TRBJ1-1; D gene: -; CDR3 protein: CASSPSWGWQGTEAFF; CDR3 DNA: TGCGCCAGCAGCCCTTCCTGGGGTTGGCAGGGCACTGAAGCTTTCTTT
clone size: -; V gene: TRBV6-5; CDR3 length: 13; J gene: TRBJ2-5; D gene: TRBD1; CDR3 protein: CASRGTVQETQYF; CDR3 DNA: TGTGCCAGCAGAGGGACAGTCCAAGAGACCCAGTACTTC
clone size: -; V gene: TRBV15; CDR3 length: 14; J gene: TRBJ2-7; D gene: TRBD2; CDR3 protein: CATSRGPGRDEQYF; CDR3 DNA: TGTGCCACCAGCAGAGGCCCAGGGAGGGACGAGCAGTACTTC
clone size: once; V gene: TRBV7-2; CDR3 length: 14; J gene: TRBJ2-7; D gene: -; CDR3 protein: CATQRVLRSYEQYF; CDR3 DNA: TGTGCCACCCAGCGGGTGCTCCGCTCCTACGAGCAGTACTTC
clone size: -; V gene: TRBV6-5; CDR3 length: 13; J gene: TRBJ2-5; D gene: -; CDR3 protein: CASSYRTPETQYF; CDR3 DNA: TGTGCCAGCAGTTACAGGACTCCAGAGACCCAGTACTTC
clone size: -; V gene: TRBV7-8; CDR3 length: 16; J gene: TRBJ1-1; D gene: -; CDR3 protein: CASSLGHSGPNTEAFF; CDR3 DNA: TGTGCCAGCAGCTTAGGTCACTCGGGTCCAAACACTGAAGCTTTCTTT
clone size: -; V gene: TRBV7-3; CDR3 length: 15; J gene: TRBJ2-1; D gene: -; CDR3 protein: CASSLISGRDNEQFF; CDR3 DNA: TGTGCCAGCAGCTTAATTAGTGGCAGGGACAATGAGCAGTTCTTC
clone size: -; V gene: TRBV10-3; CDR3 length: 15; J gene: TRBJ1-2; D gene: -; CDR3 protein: CAISESPGYNYGYTF; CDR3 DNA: TGTGCCATCAGTGAGTCCCCGGGGTACAACTATGGCTACACCTTC